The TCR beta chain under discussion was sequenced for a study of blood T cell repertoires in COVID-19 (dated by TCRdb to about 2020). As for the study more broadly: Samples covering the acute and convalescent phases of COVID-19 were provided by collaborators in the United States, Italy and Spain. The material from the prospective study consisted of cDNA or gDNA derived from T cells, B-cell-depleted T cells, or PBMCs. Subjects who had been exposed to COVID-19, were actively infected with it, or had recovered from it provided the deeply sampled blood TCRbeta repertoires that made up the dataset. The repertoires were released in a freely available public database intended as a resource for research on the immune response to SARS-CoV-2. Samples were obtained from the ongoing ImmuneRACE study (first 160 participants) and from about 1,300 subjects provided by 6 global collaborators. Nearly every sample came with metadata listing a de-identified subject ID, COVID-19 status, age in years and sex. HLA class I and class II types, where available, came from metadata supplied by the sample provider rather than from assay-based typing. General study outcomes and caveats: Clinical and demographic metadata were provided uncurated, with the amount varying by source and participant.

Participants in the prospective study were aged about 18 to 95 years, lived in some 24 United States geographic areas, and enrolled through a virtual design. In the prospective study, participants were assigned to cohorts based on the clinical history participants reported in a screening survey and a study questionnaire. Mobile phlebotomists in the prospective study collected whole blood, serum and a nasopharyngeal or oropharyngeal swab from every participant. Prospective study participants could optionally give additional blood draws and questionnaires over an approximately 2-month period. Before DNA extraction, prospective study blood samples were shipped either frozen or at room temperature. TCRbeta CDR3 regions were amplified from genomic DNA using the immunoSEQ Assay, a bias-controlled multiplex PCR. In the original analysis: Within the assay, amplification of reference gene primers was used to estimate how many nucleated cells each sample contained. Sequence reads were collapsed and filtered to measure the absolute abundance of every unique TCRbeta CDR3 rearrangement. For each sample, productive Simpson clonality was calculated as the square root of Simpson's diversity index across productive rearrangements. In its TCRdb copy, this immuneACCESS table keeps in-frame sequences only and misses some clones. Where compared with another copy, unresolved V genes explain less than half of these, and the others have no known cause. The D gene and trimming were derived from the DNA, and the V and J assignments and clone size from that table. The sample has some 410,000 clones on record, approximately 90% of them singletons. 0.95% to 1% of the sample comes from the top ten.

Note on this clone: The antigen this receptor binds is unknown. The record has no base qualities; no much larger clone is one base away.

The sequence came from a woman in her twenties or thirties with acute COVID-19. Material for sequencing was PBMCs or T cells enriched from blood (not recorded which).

At the DNA level, the sequence is TGTGCCAGCAGCCCTAGGATAGGACAGGGGGATGAGCAGTTCTTC. This sequence encodes CASSPRIGQGDEQFF. The chain employs TRBV7-3 and TRBJ2-1; 10 bases in between match TRBD1. The germline V gene gives CDR1 as SGHTA and CDR2 as FQGTGA. Trimming accounts for 5 bases at V and 8 bases at J, while the number of junction bases matched to no gene is 9. Including cysteine and phenylalanine, the CDR3 has 15 amino acids. This entry keeps only the CDR3 DNA: 45 bases, framed from base 1. This CDR3, with the reference TRBV7-3 and TRBJ2-1 proteins standing in past its ends, gives the full variable domain GAGVSQTPSNKVTEKGKYVELRCDPISGHTALYWYRQSLGQGPEFLIYFQGTGAADDSGLPNDRFFAVRPEGSVSTLKIQRTERGDSAVYLCASSPRIGQGDEQFFGPGTRLTVL.